These 2 T cell receptor beta chains came from one sample sequenced in a study of glioma-infiltrating T cells. TCR alpha and beta CDR3 regions were amplified from RNA using iRepertoire nested multiplex PCR. MiXCR, applied by TCRdb to the multiplex PCR reads, yields one record per CDR3 protein. This sample has a few hundred thousand distinct CDR3 sequences, with 41% found just once. Source material: glioma tissue, nonneoplastic brain tissue, or PBMCs (not recorded which). Receptors were obtained from a human donor with low-grade glioma or glioblastoma, undergoing nonglioma brain surgery, or in good health (not recorded which).

This clonotype was detected only a few times. V is TRBV7-9 and J is TRBJ2-3; D not certain. The CDR3 loop spans 13 amino acids. Trimming pared 1 base from V and 6 bases from J, leaving 8 bases between. From germline, CDR1 is SEHNR and CDR2 FQNEAQ (reference sequence). CDR3 residues: CASSLGAGDTQYF. The DNA for the CDR3 is TGTGCCAGCAGCTTAGGCGCTGGGGATACGCAGTATTTT.

On this clonotype: A much larger clone differs by one base, so this may be a read error. The rearrangement links TRBV6-5 to TRBJ2-7; D is perhaps TRBD2 (6 bases). The CDR3 contains 13 residues. Trimming cost V 4 bases and J 7 bases, with 14 bases left between them. CDR1 and CDR2 from the germline V gene are MNHEY and SVGAGI. The DNA of the CDR3 is TGTGCCAGCAGTTTTGGACTAATCAATGAGCAGTACTTC. Its translation is CASSFGLINEQYF.